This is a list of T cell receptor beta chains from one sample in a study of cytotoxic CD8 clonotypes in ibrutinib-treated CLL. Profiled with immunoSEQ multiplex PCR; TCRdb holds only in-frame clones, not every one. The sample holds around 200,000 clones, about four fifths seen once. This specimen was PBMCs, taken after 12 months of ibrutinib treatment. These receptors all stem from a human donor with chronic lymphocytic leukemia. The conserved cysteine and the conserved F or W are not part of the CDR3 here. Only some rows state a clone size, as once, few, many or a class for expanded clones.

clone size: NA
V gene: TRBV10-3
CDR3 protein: ATRDRRLADTQY

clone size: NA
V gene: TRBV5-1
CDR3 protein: ASSLGDIYEQY

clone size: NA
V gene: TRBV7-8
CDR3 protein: ASSPGLLNTEAF

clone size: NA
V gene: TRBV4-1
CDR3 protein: ASSSSGANTGELF

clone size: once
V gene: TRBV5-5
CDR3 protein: ASSLQEWDRGYEQY

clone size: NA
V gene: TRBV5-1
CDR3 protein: ASSPGTGDTGELF

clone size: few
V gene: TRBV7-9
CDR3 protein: ASSLLREAF

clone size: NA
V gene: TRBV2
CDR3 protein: ASRFREGEQY

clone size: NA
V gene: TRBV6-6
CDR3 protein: ASKDTVQETQY

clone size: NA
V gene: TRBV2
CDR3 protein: ASSVSAEGGSRGEQF

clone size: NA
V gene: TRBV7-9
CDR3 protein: ASSLAGGDTQY

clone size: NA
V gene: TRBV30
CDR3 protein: AWSFSTGWGNQPQH

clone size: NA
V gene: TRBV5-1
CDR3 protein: ASSLGLRSTDTQY

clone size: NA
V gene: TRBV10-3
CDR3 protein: AISESRSLSGNTIY

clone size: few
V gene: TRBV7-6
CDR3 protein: ASSLDPKGEKLF

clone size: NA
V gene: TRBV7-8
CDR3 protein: ASSPSPDSVGYGYT

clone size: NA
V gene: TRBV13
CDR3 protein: ASSSWDGTGGGSI

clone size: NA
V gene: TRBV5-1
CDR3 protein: ASSPLGGNTEAF

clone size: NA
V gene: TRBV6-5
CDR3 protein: ASSYQGPPETQY

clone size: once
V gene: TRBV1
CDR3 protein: TSSRELGGGYNEQF

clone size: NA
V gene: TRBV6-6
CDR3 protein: ASSYSKLARPDTQY

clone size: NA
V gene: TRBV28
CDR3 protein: ASSSTGWGTDTQY

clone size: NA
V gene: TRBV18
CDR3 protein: ASSPDPGQGGYEQY

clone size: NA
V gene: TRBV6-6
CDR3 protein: ASSDDRSLHQPQH

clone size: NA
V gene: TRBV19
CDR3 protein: ASSIAQRGYNSPLH

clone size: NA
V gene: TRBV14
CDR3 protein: ASSQGTGWLDTQY

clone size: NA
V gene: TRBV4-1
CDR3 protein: ASSQTTLGQGALRGGYT

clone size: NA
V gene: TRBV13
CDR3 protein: ASSLERKIGSYNEQF

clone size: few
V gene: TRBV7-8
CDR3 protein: ASSLLGQGHTEAF

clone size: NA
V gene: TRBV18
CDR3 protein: ASSPPGGAQRNNEQF

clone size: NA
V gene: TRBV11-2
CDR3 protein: ASSLELAGGSTYNEQF